This note documents a single T cell receptor (beta chain) sequence. The antigen is not known. This sample is part of a study of cytomegalovirus exposure and HLA in healthy donors. The germline V and J ends were trimmed by 0 bases and 9 bases, with 13 bases remaining between them. The CDR3 has 15 residues. Germline CDR1 is SGHNT and CDR2 is YYREEE (reference sequence). Use of 60 Vbeta and 13 Jbeta primers characterized the PCR. Only in-frame clones appear in the TCRdb table, and some are missing; sequencing was by immunoSEQ multiplex PCR. The table has under 200,000 clones, about 80% seen once. Whole-study findings and limits: Cytomegalovirus-associated TCR beta chains were listed, numbering some 150.

The sequenced material came from PBMCs. This clonotype was obtained from a man in his sixties in good health and CMV-seronegative. The chain combines TRBV5-4 with TRBJ1-6; D call uncertain. For the CDR3, the DNA is TGTGCCAGCAGCTTGGCACCGGTCGGCGGTTCACCCCTCCACTTT. Translating gives CASSLAPVGGSPLHF.